This T cell receptor beta chain was observed in a study of T cells in Graves' hyperthyroidism and ophthalmopathy (dated by TCRdb to between 2019 and 2020). For the study in its entirety: To identify TCR V-J signatures that set the groups apart, the researchers used a discovery cohort of 95 to 100 patients, made up of about 44 with Graves' ophthalmopathy and about 55 with stable Graves' hyperthyroidism. Whether ophthalmopathy could be predicted prospectively was tested in an independent validation cohort made up of under 20 hyperthyroidism patients plus 17 patients who later progressed to ophthalmopathy. The roughly 91 discovery patients were randomly split 7:3 into training and test sets. The study also compared thyroid tissue and blood T-cell repertoires from roughly 6 Graves' hyperthyroidism patients. Following sampling, methimazole starting at 30 mg daily was given to hyperthyroidism patients, and high-dose intravenous methylprednisolone was given to ophthalmopathy patients. TCR Vbeta CDR3 sequencing of 140 or so peripheral blood samples (roughly 43 ophthalmopathy, 75 hyperthyroidism and roughly 17 progressor patients) is reported in the paper.

Exclusion was applied to patients with uncontrolled infections, other autoimmune diseases, pregnancy or lactation. Diagnoses were based on clinical symptoms, serum thyroxine and TRAb, thyroid ultrasound and orbital computed tomography. Trizol reagent was used to extract total RNA, and RNA quality was then checked on an Agilent 2100 Bioanalyzer. General conclusions and limits of the study: A model built on a 13 V-J signature distinguished ophthalmopathy from stable hyperthyroidism, reaching roughly 88% sensitivity and 81% to 83% specificity in cross-validation and 80%/75% in testing. In validation, the model predicted progression to ophthalmopathy a median of around 6.5 months before onset, with approximately 70% sensitivity and about 72% specificity. Most expanded thyroid clonotypes (frequency above 0.001) were also found in blood, which suggests that blood repertoires may mirror thyroid immune responses. No statistical method was used to fix the sample size in advance, and group allocation was not hidden from the investigators.

The CDR3, cysteine through phenylalanine, is 15 amino acids long. Kept here is only the CDR3 DNA, which spans 45 bases and is read in frame from base 1. V sheds 1 base and J sheds 3 bases, leaving 12 bases between their ends. Taken from the germline V gene, the CDR1 and CDR2 loops are SGHTA and FQGNSA. A few counts support this clonotype. Its antigen is not yet known. The record has no base qualities; no much larger clone is one base away. Amplification of TCR beta CDR3 regions was carried out from RNA transcripts. A first-round RT-PCR of the TCR CDR3 used the HTBI primer set with the Qiagen OneStep RT-PCR kit. Libraries were constructed in a second round of multiplex PCR, after which size selection and purification were carried out. Paired-end sequencing of the libraries was performed with 100 bp reads on an Illumina HiSeq2000. In the original analysis: SOAPnuke was used to process the raw data, removing reads that contained adapters or uncalled bases, had a mean Phred below 15, or lacked an exact match to the constant primer or identifier. High-quality paired reads were merged using COPE v1.2.5, and each unique nucleotide sequence was defined as a clonotype. MiTCR v1.1 was used to align the clonotypes against IMGT TRBV, TRBD and TRBJ reference segments. The analysis was restricted to V-J combinations with a frequency above 0.0001, which together covered 99.2% of the repertoires. A TCS score was defined as the ratio of F50 (clonal expansion) to E x V (chaos), with BLOSUM62-based TCRdist applied between CDR3 peptides within each V-J. Welch's t-statistics and random forest reduced just over 500 V-J features to around 14, which were used in a naive Bayes classifier (R e1071). Thyroid-blood repertoire similarity was quantified with the Morisita-Horn index. The public reads were reprocessed in TCRdb via fastp at Q25 and MiXCR, keeping in-frame beta chains. Under each unique CDR3 protein, matching rows form one entry showing the most common genes and DNA. These V and J calls derive from TCRdb rather than the authors' analysis. In this sample the table shows 650,000 to 800,000 distinct CDR3 sequences, approximately 42% of which occur a single time. The ten biggest clones cover less than 9.5% of the sample.

The sequence derives from an adult man with Graves' disease, either hyperthyroidism or ophthalmopathy (not recorded which). The sequence joins TRBV7-2 to TRBJ1-1, with the D gene too uncertain to name. The source material was peripheral blood or thyroid tissue (not recorded which). The DNA sequence reads TGTGCCAGCAGCTTAGAAACCGGGTTTGACACTGAAGCTTTCTTT. Its product reads: CASSLETGFDTEAFF.